Listed below are T cell receptor beta chains from one sample, sequenced in a study of CD8 T cells in ankylosing spondylitis. TCRdb used MiXCR to reprocess the 5' RACE reads, holding one entry per CDR3 protein. This table holds 200,000 to 250,000 distinct CDR3 sequences, about 18% found once. Sequenced input: blood, either unsorted or a sorted T cell fraction (not recorded which). These receptors came from a male donor with ankylosing spondylitis. Each CDR3 is given with its conserved first and last residue. Each record gives: clone size, J gene, V gene, D gene, CDR3 protein, CDR3 DNA. The D gene is left open where the match is weak. A clone size is listed for some rows: how often the clone was seen (once, few, many), or a class if it is expanded.

abundance: few; j_gene: TRBJ2-1; v_gene: TRBV30; d_gene: TRBD2; CDR3aa: CAWGAGASHEQFF; CDR3nt: TGTGCCTGGGGAGCGGGAGCTAGTCATGAGCAGTTCTTC
abundance: many; j_gene: TRBJ2-1; v_gene: TRBV29-1; d_gene: -; CDR3aa: CSVDTGGGSYNEQFF; CDR3nt: TGCAGCGTTGATACGGGGGGCGGCTCCTACAATGAGCAGTTCTTC
abundance: few; j_gene: TRBJ1-6; v_gene: TRBV28; d_gene: -; CDR3aa: CASSFNGMNSPLHF; CDR3nt: TGTGCCAGCAGTTTCAATGGGATGAATTCACCCCTCCACTTT
abundance: -; j_gene: TRBJ1-1; v_gene: TRBV10-3; d_gene: -; CDR3aa: CAISELPGIGTEAFF; CDR3nt: TGTGCCATCAGTGAACTACCGGGGATTGGCACTGAAGCTTTCTTT
abundance: -; j_gene: TRBJ1-5; v_gene: TRBV6-1; d_gene: -; CDR3aa: CASSELTEYQPQHF; CDR3nt: TGTGCCAGCAGTGAACTGACAGAATATCAGCCCCAGCATTTT
abundance: -; j_gene: TRBJ2-1; v_gene: TRBV6-2/TRBV6-3; d_gene: -; CDR3aa: CASSYSWGKNPNPSSYNEQFF; CDR3nt: TGTGCCAGCAGTTACTCTTGGGGCAAAAACCCTAACCCAAGCTCCTACAATGAGCAGTTCTTC
abundance: few; j_gene: TRBJ2-1; v_gene: TRBV4-1; d_gene: -; CDR3aa: CASSQDTGTERGAREQFF; CDR3nt: TGCGCCAGCAGCCAAGACACCGGGACGGAACGGGGGGCCCGGGAGCAGTTCTTC
abundance: -; j_gene: TRBJ1-2; v_gene: TRBV9; d_gene: -; CDR3aa: CASSVGGYNYGYTF; CDR3nt: TGTGCCAGCAGCGTTGGGGGGTATAACTATGGCTACACCTTC
abundance: -; j_gene: TRBJ2-3; v_gene: TRBV27; d_gene: TRBD2; CDR3aa: CASRISSGRAPDTQYF; CDR3nt: TGTGCCAGCAGGATCTCTAGCGGGAGGGCCCCAGATACGCAGTATTTT
abundance: few; j_gene: TRBJ2-2; v_gene: TRBV5-1; d_gene: -; CDR3aa: CASSLWGENTGELFF; CDR3nt: TGCGCCAGCAGCTTGTGGGGGGAGAACACCGGGGAGCTGTTTTTT
abundance: few; j_gene: TRBJ2-1; v_gene: TRBV2; d_gene: TRBD2; CDR3aa: CASSEALLAGGRNEQFF; CDR3nt: TGTGCCAGCAGTGAAGCGCTTCTGGCGGGAGGACGGAATGAGCAGTTCTTC
abundance: many; j_gene: TRBJ2-7; v_gene: TRBV20-1; d_gene: -; CDR3aa: CSARGRDYEQYF; CDR3nt: TGCAGTGCTAGGGGCAGGGACTACGAGCAGTACTTC
abundance: -; j_gene: TRBJ1-6; v_gene: TRBV4-1; d_gene: TRBD1; CDR3aa: CASSQDLPGGSYNSPLHF; CDR3nt: TGCGCCAGCAGCCAAGATCTGCCAGGGGGCTCCTATAATTCACCCCTCCACTTT
abundance: -; j_gene: TRBJ2-2; v_gene: TRBV12-3/TRBV12-4; d_gene: TRBD2; CDR3aa: CASSYASGANTGELFF; CDR3nt: TGTGCCAGCAGTTACGCTAGCGGGGCAAACACCGGGGAGCTGTTTTTT
abundance: few; j_gene: TRBJ2-1; v_gene: TRBV29-1; d_gene: TRBD2; CDR3aa: CSVAGGRVNEQFF; CDR3nt: TGCAGCGTAGCCGGCGGGAGGGTCAATGAGCAGTTCTTC
abundance: few; j_gene: TRBJ2-2; v_gene: TRBV6-2/TRBV6-3; d_gene: -; CDR3aa: CASSPTPLNTGELFF; CDR3nt: TGTGCCAGCAGCCCGACCCCACTTAACACCGGGGAGCTGTTTTTT
abundance: -; j_gene: TRBJ2-7; v_gene: TRBV6-2/TRBV6-3; d_gene: TRBD1; CDR3aa: CASSYSRGQPSYEQYF; CDR3nt: TGTGCCAGCAGTTACTCTAGGGGGCAACCCTCCTACGAGCAGTACTTC
abundance: -; j_gene: TRBJ2-1; v_gene: TRBV25-1; d_gene: -; CDR3aa: CASSEFGGEQGEQFF; CDR3nt: TGTGCCAGCAGTGAATTCGGGGGAGAGCAAGGTGAGCAGTTCTTC
abundance: -; j_gene: TRBJ1-5; v_gene: TRBV28; d_gene: -; CDR3aa: CASSSRGGNQPQHF; CDR3nt: TGTGCCAGCAGTTCAAGGGGAGGTAATCAGCCCCAGCATTTT
abundance: -; j_gene: TRBJ2-5; v_gene: TRBV20-1; d_gene: TRBD2; CDR3aa: CSARDRNSGGSETQYF; CDR3nt: TGCAGTGCTAGAGATCGAAATAGCGGGGGGTCGGAGACCCAGTACTTC
abundance: few; j_gene: TRBJ1-1; v_gene: TRBV20-1; d_gene: -; CDR3aa: CSAPWGGTEAFF; CDR3nt: TGCAGTGCTCCGTGGGGAGGCACTGAAGCTTTCTTT
abundance: few; j_gene: TRBJ2-6; v_gene: TRBV24-1; d_gene: TRBD1; CDR3aa: CATSDFQGAGANVLTF; CDR3nt: TGTGCCACCAGTGATTTCCAGGGGGCTGGGGCCAACGTCCTGACTTTC
abundance: -; j_gene: TRBJ2-3; v_gene: TRBV4-1; d_gene: -; CDR3aa: CASSPFTSTDTQYF; CDR3nt: TGCGCCAGCAGCCCCTTCACGTCCACAGATACGCAGTATTTT
abundance: few; j_gene: TRBJ1-1; v_gene: TRBV10-3; d_gene: -; CDR3aa: CAISDPVRGYTEAFF; CDR3nt: TGTGCCATCAGTGATCCAGTTAGGGGGTACACTGAAGCTTTCTTT
abundance: -; j_gene: TRBJ2-1; v_gene: TRBV4-3; d_gene: -; CDR3aa: CASSQATLPVNEQFF; CDR3nt: TGCGCCAGCAGCCAAGCTACCCTCCCTGTTAATGAGCAGTTCTTC
abundance: -; j_gene: TRBJ1-1; v_gene: TRBV5-1; d_gene: -; CDR3aa: CASSGQSGTEAFF; CDR3nt: TGCGCCAGCAGCGGACAATCGGGCACTGAAGCTTTCTTT
abundance: -; j_gene: TRBJ1-3; v_gene: TRBV7-9; d_gene: TRBD1; CDR3aa: CASSLYDRGRSGNTIYF; CDR3nt: TGTGCCAGCAGCTTATACGACAGGGGGCGATCTGGAAACACCATATATTTT
abundance: -; j_gene: TRBJ2-7; v_gene: TRBV7-8; d_gene: TRBD1; CDR3aa: CASSLGRDSTYEQYF; CDR3nt: TGTGCCAGCAGCTTAGGCCGGGACAGCACCTACGAGCAGTACTTC
abundance: many; j_gene: TRBJ2-1; v_gene: TRBV7-3; d_gene: TRBD2; CDR3aa: CASSLIPGLASPRSSYNEQFF; CDR3nt: TGTGCCAGCAGCTTAATCCCGGGACTAGCGTCCCCCCGGAGCTCCTACAATGAGCAGTTCTTC
abundance: -; j_gene: TRBJ2-5; v_gene: TRBV7-6; d_gene: TRBD2; CDR3aa: CASSLSSGGEGETQYF; CDR3nt: TGTGCCAGCAGCTTATCTAGCGGGGGGGAAGGGGAGACCCAGTACTTC
abundance: -; j_gene: TRBJ1-1; v_gene: TRBV12-3/TRBV12-4; d_gene: -; CDR3aa: CASSLGPSYTEAFF; CDR3nt: TGTGCCAGCAGTTTGGGACCGTCGTACACTGAAGCTTTCTTT
abundance: few; j_gene: TRBJ2-1; v_gene: TRBV5-1; d_gene: -; CDR3aa: CASRPPTTGSYNEQFF; CDR3nt: TGCGCCAGCAGGCCCCCTACTACGGGATCCTACAATGAGCAGTTCTTC